The clone carrying this T cell receptor (beta chain) occurred many times. The antigen remains unidentified. This entry belongs to a study of breast tumors, draining lymph nodes, adjacent tissues. Study conclusions and caveats: The data were judged consistent with most tumor T cells coming from lymph node and expanding in tumor. Tumor TCR diversity was below lymph nodes but above nontumor tissue.

The CDR3 runs 13 residues. V was trimmed by 4 bases and J by 1 base, leaving 11 bases between them. Germline-derived CDR1 and CDR2 are SQVTM and ANQGSEA. Each CDR3 protein gets one entry after TCRdb re-called the multiplex PCR reads with MiXCR. The data contain about 180,000 distinct CDR3 sequences, 33% of them seen just once; the ten biggest clones take up around 3.5%. The lymph nodes were axillary draining lymph nodes from breast cancer patients. The TCR was taken from a female donor with breast cancer. Some clones in this sample may be carry-over from other donors' samples. The sample taken for sequencing was axillary lymph node tissue. V and J are TRBV29-1 and TRBJ2-7; D possibly corresponds to TRBD2 (6 bases). In DNA form, the CDR3 reads TGCAGCGTTGGGGGGGTATCGTCCTACGAGCAGTACTTC. It encodes CSVGGVSSYEQYF.